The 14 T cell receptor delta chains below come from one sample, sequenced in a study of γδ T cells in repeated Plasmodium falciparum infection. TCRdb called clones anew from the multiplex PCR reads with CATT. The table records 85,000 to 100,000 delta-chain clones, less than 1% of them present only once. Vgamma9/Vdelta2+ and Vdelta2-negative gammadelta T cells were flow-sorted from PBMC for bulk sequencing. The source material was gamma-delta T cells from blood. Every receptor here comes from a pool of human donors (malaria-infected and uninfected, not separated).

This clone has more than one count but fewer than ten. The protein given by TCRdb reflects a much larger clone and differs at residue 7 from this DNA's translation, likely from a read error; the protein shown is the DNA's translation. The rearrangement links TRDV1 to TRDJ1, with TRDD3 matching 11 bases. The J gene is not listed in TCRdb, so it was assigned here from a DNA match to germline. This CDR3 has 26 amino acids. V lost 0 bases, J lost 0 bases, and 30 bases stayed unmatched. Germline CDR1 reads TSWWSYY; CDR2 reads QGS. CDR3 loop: CALGELGAYKARRGWGILADTDKLIF. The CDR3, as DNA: TGTGCTCTTGGGGAACTAGGGGCCTACAAGGCCCGCCGTGGCTGGGGGATACTGGCGGACACCGATAAACTCATCTTT.

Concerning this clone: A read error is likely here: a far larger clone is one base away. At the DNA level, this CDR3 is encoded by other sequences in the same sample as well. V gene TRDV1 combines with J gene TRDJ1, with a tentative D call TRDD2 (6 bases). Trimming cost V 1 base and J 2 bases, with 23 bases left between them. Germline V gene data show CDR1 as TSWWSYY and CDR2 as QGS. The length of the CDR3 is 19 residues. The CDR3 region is CALGERGLPGGLATDKLIF. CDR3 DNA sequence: TGTGCTCTTGGGGAACGCGGCCTTCCCGGGGGGCTCGCTACCGATAAACTCATCTTT.

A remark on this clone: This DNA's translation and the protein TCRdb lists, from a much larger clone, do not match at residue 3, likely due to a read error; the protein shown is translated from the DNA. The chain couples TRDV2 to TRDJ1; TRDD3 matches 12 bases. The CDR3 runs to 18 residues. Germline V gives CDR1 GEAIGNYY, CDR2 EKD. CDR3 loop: CAFDPVLGDTTYTDKLIF. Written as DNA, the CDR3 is TGTGCCTTTGACCCGGTACTGGGGGATACTACTTACACCGATAAACTCATCTTT.

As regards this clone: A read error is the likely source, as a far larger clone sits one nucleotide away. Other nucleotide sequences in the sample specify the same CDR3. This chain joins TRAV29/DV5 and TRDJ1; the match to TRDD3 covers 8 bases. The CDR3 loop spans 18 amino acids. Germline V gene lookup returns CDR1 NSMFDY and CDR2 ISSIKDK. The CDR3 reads CAPVSLRLGDTYTNKLIF. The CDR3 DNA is TGTGCACCCGTCTCCTTACGTCTAGGGGATACATACACCAATAAACTCATCTTT.

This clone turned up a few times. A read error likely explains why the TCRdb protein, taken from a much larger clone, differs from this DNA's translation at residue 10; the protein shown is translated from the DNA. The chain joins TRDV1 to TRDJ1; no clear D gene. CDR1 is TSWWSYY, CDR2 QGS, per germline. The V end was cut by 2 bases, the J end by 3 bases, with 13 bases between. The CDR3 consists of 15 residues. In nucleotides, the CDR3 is TGTGCTCTTGGGGAAGGTCACGCCAGCGCCGATAAACTCATCTTT. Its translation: CALGEGHASADKLIF.

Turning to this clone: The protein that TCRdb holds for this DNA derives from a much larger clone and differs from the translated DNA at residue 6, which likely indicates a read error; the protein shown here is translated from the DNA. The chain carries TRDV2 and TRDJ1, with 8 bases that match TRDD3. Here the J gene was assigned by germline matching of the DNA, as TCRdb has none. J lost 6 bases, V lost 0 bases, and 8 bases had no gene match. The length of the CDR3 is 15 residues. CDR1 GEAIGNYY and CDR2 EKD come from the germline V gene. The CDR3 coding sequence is TGTGCCTGTGACACCGCGGGGGATAGGGAGAATAAACTCATCTTT. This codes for CACDTAGDRENKLIF.

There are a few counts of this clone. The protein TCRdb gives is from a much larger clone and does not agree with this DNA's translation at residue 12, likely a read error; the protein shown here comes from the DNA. CDR3 bases: TGTGCTCTTGGGCCCCTGGAATTCCTTCGATCTGTACTGGGGGACTACACCGATAAACTCATCTTT. Amino acids: CALGPLEFLRSVLGDYTDKLIF. The chain links TRDV1 to TRDJ1, with 9 positions matching TRDD3. Here the J gene was assigned by germline matching of the DNA, as TCRdb has none. This CDR3 is built from 22 residues. The germline V gene encodes CDR1 TSWWSYY and CDR2 QGS. Trimming cost V 5 bases and J 0 bases; bases outside gene matches: 25.

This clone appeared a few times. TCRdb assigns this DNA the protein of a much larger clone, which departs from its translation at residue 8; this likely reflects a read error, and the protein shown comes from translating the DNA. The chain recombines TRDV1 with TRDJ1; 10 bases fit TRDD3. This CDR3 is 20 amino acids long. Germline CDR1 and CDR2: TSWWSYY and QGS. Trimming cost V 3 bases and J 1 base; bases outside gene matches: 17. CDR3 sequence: CALGDESPTGDTRSTDKLIF. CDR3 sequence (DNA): TGTGCTCTTGGGGATGAGTCACCTACGGGGGATACGCGTAGCACCGATAAACTCATCTTT.

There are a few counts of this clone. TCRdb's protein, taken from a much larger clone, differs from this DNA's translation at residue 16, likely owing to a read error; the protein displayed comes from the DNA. CDR3: CALGEPQYTPSYWGIRKLIF. The CDR3 bases are TGTGCTCTTGGGGAACCCCAGTATACGCCCTCCTACTGGGGGATACGAAAACTCATCTTT. V and J are TRDV1 and TRDJ1; 13 positions match TRDD3. Germline lookup yields CDR1 TSWWSYY and CDR2 QGS. V shed 1 base, J shed 8 bases, and the junction held 19 bases outside the gene matches. CDR3 length equals 20 residues.

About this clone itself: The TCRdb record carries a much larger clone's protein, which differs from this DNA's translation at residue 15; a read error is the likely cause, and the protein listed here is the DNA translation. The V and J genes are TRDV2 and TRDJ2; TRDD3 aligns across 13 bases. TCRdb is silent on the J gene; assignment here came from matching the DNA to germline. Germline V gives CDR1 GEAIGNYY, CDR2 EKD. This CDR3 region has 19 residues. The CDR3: CACDTVLGDTRALTEQLFF. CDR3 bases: TGTGCCTGTGACACCGTACTGGGGGATACGCGGGCTTTGACAGAACAACTCTTCTTT.

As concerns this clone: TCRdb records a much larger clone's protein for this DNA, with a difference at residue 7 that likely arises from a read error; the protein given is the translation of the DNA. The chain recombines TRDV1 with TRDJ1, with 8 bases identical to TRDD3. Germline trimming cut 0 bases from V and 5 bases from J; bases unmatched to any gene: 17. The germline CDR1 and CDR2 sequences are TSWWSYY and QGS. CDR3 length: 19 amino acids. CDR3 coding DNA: TGTGCTCTTGGGGAACTCGACTGGGCTCTGGGGGACCCTCGGGATAAACTCATCTTT. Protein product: CALGELDWALGDPRDKLIF.

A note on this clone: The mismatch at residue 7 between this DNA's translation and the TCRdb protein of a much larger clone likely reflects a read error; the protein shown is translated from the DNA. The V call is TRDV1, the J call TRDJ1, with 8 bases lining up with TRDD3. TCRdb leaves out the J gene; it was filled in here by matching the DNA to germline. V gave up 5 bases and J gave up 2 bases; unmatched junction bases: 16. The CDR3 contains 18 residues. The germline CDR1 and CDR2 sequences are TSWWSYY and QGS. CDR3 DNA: TGTGCTCTTGGGACCTCGGGGTCCGTGGGGGATGAAACCGATAAACTCATCTTT. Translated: CALGTSGSVGDETDKLIF.

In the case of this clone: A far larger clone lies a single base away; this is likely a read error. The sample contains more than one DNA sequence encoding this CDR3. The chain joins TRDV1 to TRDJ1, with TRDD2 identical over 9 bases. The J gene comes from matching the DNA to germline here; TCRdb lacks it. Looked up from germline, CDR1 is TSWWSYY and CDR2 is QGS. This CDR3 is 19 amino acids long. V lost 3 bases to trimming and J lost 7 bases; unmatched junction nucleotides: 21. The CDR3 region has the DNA TGTGCTCTTGGGGACGCAGGCCTTCCTACGTCCCCCCGAGTGGGTAAACTCATCTTT. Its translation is CALGDAGLPTSPRVGKLIF.

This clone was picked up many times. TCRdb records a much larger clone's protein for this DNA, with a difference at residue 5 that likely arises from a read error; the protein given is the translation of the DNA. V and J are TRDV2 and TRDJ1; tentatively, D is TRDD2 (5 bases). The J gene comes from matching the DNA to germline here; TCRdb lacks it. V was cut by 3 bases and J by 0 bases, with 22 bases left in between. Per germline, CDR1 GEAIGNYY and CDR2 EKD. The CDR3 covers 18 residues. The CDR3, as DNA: TGTGCCTGTGACGCCGTCCTAAGAGGGGCCGCGTACACCGATAAACTCATCTTT. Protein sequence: CACDAVLRGAAYTDKLIF.